This T cell receptor beta chain was captured in a study of blood T cell repertoires in COVID-19. V was pared by 4 bases and J by 3 bases, with 10 bases between. Looked up from germline, CDR1 is MGHDK and CDR2 is SYGVNS. The CDR3 has 15 residues. Sequenced by immunoSEQ multiplex PCR; TCRdb stores in-frame clones only, minus some. The table shows 330,000 or so clones, with almost 90% occurring only once. The clonotype comes from a woman between 25 and 40 years old who had been exposed to COVID-19. The genes are TRBV25-1 and TRBJ1-6; possible D gene TRBD1, 6 bases. Source material: PBMCs or T cells enriched from blood (not recorded which). The CDR3 spells CASSGGHSYNSPLHF. CDR3 bases: TGTGCCAGCAGTGGGGGGCATAGCTATAATTCACCCCTCCACTTT.